This TCR beta chain was sequenced for a study of blood T cell repertoires in COVID-19. Study in general: Donors in the United States, Italy and Spain gave samples during acute or convalescent COVID-19.

The ends were cut back, 3 bases at V and 7 bases at J, with 15 bases in the middle. Germline V lookup: CDR1 SGHTA, CDR2 FQGNSA. The CDR3 has 15 amino acids. The method was immunoSEQ multiplex PCR; TCRdb's version includes in-frame clones alone and lacks a portion of them. Of around 60,000 clones detected, 80% to 90% appear once; the ten largest clones hold roughly 8%. The sequencing input was peripheral blood. The chain carries TRBV7-2 and TRBJ2-2; the D gene is possibly TRBD2 (5 bases). The TCR comes from a human donor with active COVID-19. The donor label of this sample is uncertain. CDR3 nucleotide sequence: TGTGCCAGCAGCTTTGTTGAGGGCCCCGGCGGGGAGCTGTTTTTT. Protein: CASSFVEGPGGELFF.